These 32 T cell receptor beta chains came from one sample sequenced in a study of blood T cell repertoires in COVID-19. Clones were sequenced by immunoSEQ multiplex PCR, and TCRdb holds only the in-frame ones, with some missing. The table lists about 15,000 clones, more than 70% of them singletons. What was sequenced was peripheral blood. The source of these receptors is a human donor in a cohort sampled during active COVID-19.

J is TRBJ2-3 and V is TRBV15; D possibly corresponds to TRBD1 (7 bases). The germline CDR1 and CDR2 sequences are LNHNV and YYDKDF (reference sequence). With 3 bases removed from V and 1 base from J, the gap between germline ends came to 8 bases. CDR3 length: 14 residues. The CDR3 sequence is CATSSRGGTDTQYF. DNA for the CDR3: TGTGCCACCAGCAGCAGGGGGGGCACAGATACGCAGTATTTT.

The chain joins TRBV7-9 to TRBJ2-7; 9 bases are shared with TRBD1. Trimming cost V 5 bases and J 7 bases; bases outside gene matches: 9. Germline CDR1 reads SEHNR; CDR2 reads FQNEAQ (reference sequence). The CDR3 runs 14 residues. The CDR3 loop is CASSAGQGSGEQYF. The DNA of the CDR3 is TGTGCCAGCAGCGCCGGACAGGGGTCGGGTGAGCAGTACTTC. The variable domain in full, completed from reference TRBV7-9 and TRBJ2-7, reads DTGVSQNPRHKITKRGQNVTFRCDPISEHNRLYWYRQTLGQGPEFLTYFQNEAQLEKSRLLSDRFSAERPKGSFSTLEIQRTEQGDSAMYLCASSAGQGSGEQYFGPGTRLTVT.

The chain uses TRBV5-6 and TRBJ1-5; 9 bases are a match to TRBD1. J lost 0 bases, V lost 0 bases, and 4 bases had no gene match. This CDR3 comprises 17 residues. Germline-derived CDR1 and CDR2 are SGHDT and YYEEEE. The CDR3 DNA is TGTGCCAGCAGCTTGGGACAGGGGGTTTATAGCAATCAGCCCCAGCATTTT. It yields the protein CASSLGQGVYSNQPQHF.

This chain connects TRBV9 to TRBJ2-2; TRBD1 matches 9 bases. Germline trimming cut 4 bases from V and 3 bases from J; bases unmatched to any gene: 7. This CDR3 has 16 residues. Germline loops: CDR1 SGDLS, CDR2 YYNGEE. For the CDR3, the DNA is TGTGCCAGCAGCCCCAGGACAGGGGTGGACACCGGGGAGCTGTTTTTT. This encodes CASSPRTGVDTGELFF.

This chain uses TRBV20-1 with TRBJ2-5, with D maybe TRBD2 (5 bases). The germline V and J ends were trimmed by 3 bases and 4 bases, with 24 bases remaining between them. CDR1 is DFQATT, CDR2 SNEGSKA, per germline (reference sequence). The CDR3 runs to 17 residues. The CDR3 DNA reads TGCAGTGCTAGTAACGCGGGTTCGGTTAATTCGGTAGAGACCCAGTACTTC. Amino acid sequence: CSASNAGSVNSVETQYF.

The chain recombines TRBV19 with TRBJ1-2; 7 bases match TRBD1. Germline V gene sequence: CDR1 LNHDA, CDR2 SQIVND (reference sequence). The CDR3 extends over 15 amino acids. The junction had 10 bases not matched to a gene; V was cut back by 1 base and J by 8 bases. CDR3 DNA: TGTGCCAGTAGTATAGCACCCGGACAGGCTGGAGGCTACACCTTC. Translating gives CASSIAPGQAGGYTF.

V usage is TRBV14 and J usage is TRBJ2-7, with D possibly being TRBD1 (6 bases). Germline V lookup: CDR1 SGHDN, CDR2 FVKESK. The V end lost 1 base, the J end lost 1 base, and 8 bases lay between the germline ends. The CDR3 is 14 amino acids. DNA of the CDR3: TGTGCCAGCAGCCAAGGACAGGCTTCCTACGAGCAGTACTTC. Protein product: CASSQGQASYEQYF.

This clone was counted a single time. The chain links TRBV27 to TRBJ2-5, with TRBD2 identical over 9 bases. The CDR3 length is 16 residues. Unmatched junction bases numbered 10, after V lost 3 bases and J lost 5 bases. Germline values: CDR1 MNHEY, CDR2 SMNVEV (reference sequence). The CDR3 nucleotides are TGTGCCAGCAGTTTGAGGGCTAGCGGGGTTCCCGAGACCCAGTACTTC. It translates to CASSLRASGVPETQYF.

The chain links TRBV19 to TRBJ2-7, with TRBD1 as a possible D gene (6 bases). Germline V CDR1 and CDR2: LNHDA, SQIVND (reference sequence). V was cut by 0 bases and J by 6 bases, with 12 bases left in between. The CDR3 consists of 14 residues. CDR3 DNA: TGTGCCAGTAGTATAGACCCCGGGACACCCGAGCAGTACTTC. Protein: CASSIDPGTPEQYF.

V usage is TRBV19 and J usage is TRBJ2-6; D is ambiguous. Germline CDR1 LNHDA, CDR2 SQIVND (reference sequence). This CDR3 has 14 residues. Between the trimmed V and J ends, which lost 9 bases and 0 bases, there was a span of 9 bases. The CDR3 sequence: CASRHSSGANVLTF. CDR3 bases: TGTGCCAGCCGACATTCCTCTGGGGCCAACGTCCTGACTTTC.

The gene calls are TRBV10-3 and TRBJ2-7; the D gene is possibly TRBD1 (6 bases). The CDR3 has 13 residues. Trimming stripped 11 bases from V and 2 bases from J, with 16 bases between. Germline loops: CDR1 ENHRY, CDR2 SYGVKD. CDR3 region: CAAQRDTPYEQYF. The DNA of the CDR3 is TGTGCCGCGCAACGGGACACCCCCTACGAGCAGTACTTC.

V and J are TRBV4-1 and TRBJ2-7; 9 bases align to TRBD1. The germline V gene encodes CDR1 MGHRA and CDR2 YSYEKL. This CDR3 is built from 15 residues. The trim removed 2 bases at V and 3 bases at J, leaving 5 bases unmatched. CDR3 protein: CASSQKLTGGYEQYF. The CDR3 bases are TGCGCCAGCAGCCAAAAATTGACAGGGGGCTACGAGCAGTACTTC.

CDR3 region: CASSQEPYRDHEQYF. CDR3 nucleotides: TGTGCCAGCAGCCAAGAACCCTACAGGGACCACGAGCAGTACTTC. The gene calls are TRBV14 and TRBJ2-7; TRBD1 might be the D (6 bases). The germline V gene has CDR1 SGHDN and CDR2 FVKESK. The CDR3 length is 15 residues. Trimming took off 0 bases at V and 5 bases at J, with 14 bases between the two ends. Complete variable domain (other parts from reference TRBV14 and TRBJ2-7): EAGVTQFPSHSVIEKGQTVTLRCDPISGHDNLYWYRRVMGKEIKFLLHFVKESKQDESGMPNNRFLAERTGGTYSTLKVQPAELEDSGVYFCASSQEPYRDHEQYFGPGTRLTVT.

The chain carries TRBV4-1 and TRBJ2-3; D not certain. V lost 2 bases to trimming and J lost 7 bases, with 13 bases between them. Germline CDR1 MGHRA, CDR2 YSYEKL. This CDR3 is built from 14 residues. The CDR3 spells CASSQLSVSYTQYF. The CDR3, as DNA: TGCGCCAGCAGCCAACTTAGTGTGAGTTATACGCAGTATTTT.

This chain uses TRBV6-6 with TRBJ1-2; 10 bases are a match to TRBD1. J was trimmed by 5 bases and V by 6 bases; bases with no gene match: 3. The CDR3 loop spans 13 amino acids. Per germline, CDR1 MNHNY and CDR2 SVGAGI (reference sequence). CDR3 in DNA: TGTGCCAGCAGGGGGACAGGGGAGTATGGCTACACCTTC. It encodes CASRGTGEYGYTF.

V usage is TRBV6-6 and J usage is TRBJ2-1; TRBD2 aligns across 13 bases. Unmatched junction bases numbered 16, after V lost 5 bases and J lost 6 bases. Germline CDR1 MNHNY, CDR2 SVGAGI (reference sequence). CDR3 length equals 19 residues. The CDR3 region has the DNA TGTGCCAGCAGTCCCGTGAGACTAGCGGGGGGAACACGGGCCAATGAGCAGTTCTTC. Amino acids: CASSPVRLAGGTRANEQFF.

The chain combines TRBV18 with TRBJ1-2; a possible D gene is TRBD1 (5 bases). This CDR3 contains 12 residues. Germline V gene lookup returns CDR1 KGHSH and CDR2 LQKENI. V was cut by 6 bases and J by 4 bases, with 9 bases left in between. CDR3 nucleotides: TGTGCCAGCTCGCCCACAGGCTATGGCTACACCTTC. It translates to CASSPTGYGYTF.

The rearrangement links TRBV27 to TRBJ2-7, with D tentatively TRBD2 (5 bases). CDR1 and CDR2 (germline): MNHEY, SMNVEV (reference sequence). The CDR3 consists of 15 residues. Trimming removed 0 bases from V and 3 bases from J, with 12 bases in between. CDR3: CASSLSGGTGYEQYF. The CDR3 DNA reads as TGTGCCAGCAGTTTATCCGGAGGAACTGGCTACGAGCAGTACTTC.

This chain uses TRBV30 with TRBJ1-5, with D possibly matching TRBD1 (5 bases). V lost 4 bases and J 4 bases, leaving 11 bases between the germline ends. The CDR3 runs 13 residues. The germline V gene encodes CDR1 GTSNPN and CDR2 SVGIG (reference sequence). The CDR3 DNA sequence: TGTGCCTGGACCCGGGACTTTAATCAGCCCCAGCATTTT. Translating gives CAWTRDFNQPQHF. The whole variable domain, remainder taken from reference TRBV30 and TRBJ1-5, is SQTIHQWPATLVQPVGSPLSLECTVEGTSNPNLYWYRQAAGRGLQLLFYSVGIGQISSEVPQNLSASRPQDRQFILSSKKLLLSDSGFYLCAWTRDFNQPQHFGDGTRLSIL.

V and J are TRBV28 and TRBJ2-4, with 16 nucleotides matching TRBD2. The germline V gene encodes CDR1 MDHEN and CDR2 SYDVKM. The V and J ends lost 4 bases and 7 bases, in that order; junction bases with no gene match: 10. The CDR3 has 18 residues. CDR3 region: CASSSRKGLAGGGNIQYF. The DNA for the CDR3 is TGTGCCAGCAGTTCCAGAAAGGGACTAGCGGGAGGGGGGAACATTCAGTACTTC.

V is TRBV28 and J is TRBJ1-3; 8 bases match TRBD1. This CDR3 spans 15 amino acids. V trimming: 6 bases; J trimming: 1 base; junction bases outside the gene matches: 5. The V gene's germline CDR1 is MDHEN and CDR2 SYDVKM. The CDR3 region has the DNA TGTGCCAGCAGCCGCCGGACAGGGTCTGGAAACACCATATATTTT. Protein product: CASSRRTGSGNTIYF.

The chain carries TRBV3-1 (or the pseudogene TRBV3-2) and TRBJ1-2; 10 bases map to TRBD1. J lost 5 bases, V lost 4 bases, and 4 bases had no gene match. CDR1 LGHDT and CDR2 YNNKEL come from the germline V gene (reference sequence). This CDR3 is built from 14 residues. CDR3 in DNA: TGTGCCAGCAGCCTAACGGGACAGGGGTATGGCTACACCTTC. Its translation: CASSLTGQGYGYTF.

The V gene is TRBV9, the J gene TRBJ1-1; D ambiguous. The germline V gene has CDR1 SGDLS and CDR2 YYNGEE. The CDR3 length is 13 residues. V lost 2 bases to trimming and J lost 7 bases, with 12 bases between them. DNA of the CDR3: TGTGCCAGCAGCGTGGGAGGTTCCGGTGAAGCTTTCTTT. Its protein product is CASSVGGSGEAFF. Combining the CDR3 with reference TRBV9 and TRBJ1-1 gives the whole variable domain DSGVTQTPKHLITATGQRVTLRCSPRSGDLSVYWYQQSLDQGLQFLIQYYNGEERAKGNILERFSAQQFPDLHSELNLSSLELGDSALYFCASSVGGSGEAFFGQGTRLTVV.

J is TRBJ2-7 and V is TRBV19, with 7 bases matching TRBD2. J gave up 0 bases and V 4 bases, and 0 bases lay outside the gene matches. Germline V CDR1 and CDR2: LNHDA, SQIVND (reference sequence). CDR3 length: 13 residues. CDR3 in DNA: TGTGCCAGTAGTAGGGACTACTCCTACGAGCAGTACTTC. It translates to CASSRDYSYEQYF.

This chain uses TRBV19 with TRBJ2-1; TRBD1 matches at 8 bases. The CDR3 length is 16 residues. Germline CDR1 and CDR2: LNHDA and SQIVND (reference sequence). J gave up 8 bases and V 5 bases, and 14 bases lay outside the gene matches. CDR3 loop: CASSPSGTGYLYEQFF. The CDR3, as DNA: TGTGCCAGTAGTCCTTCCGGGACAGGTTATTTATATGAGCAGTTCTTC.

The genes are TRBV5-1 and TRBJ2-3; possible D gene TRBD2, 6 bases. Germline lookup yields CDR1 SGHRS and CDR2 YFSETQ. The CDR3 extends over 14 amino acids. Trimming removed 4 bases at V and 8 bases at J, with 17 bases between. The CDR3 nucleotides read TGCGCCAGCAGCGGGGACTCGACGCGGGTTACGCAGTATTTT. This sequence encodes CASSGDSTRVTQYF.

This clone has only a few counts. V is TRBV6-2 or TRBV6-3 and J is TRBJ1-5, with 8 bases aligning to TRBD1. CDR1 and CDR2 from the germline V gene are MNHEY and SVGEGT. Losses at the gene ends were 2 bases for V and 11 bases for J; bases not matched to a gene: 5. The CDR3 length is 13 residues. The CDR3 reads CASSYTQQGAQHF. DNA for the CDR3: TGTGCCAGCAGTTACACCCAACAGGGGGCCCAGCATTTT.

This clone was observed a single time. The chain couples TRBV25-1 to TRBJ1-3; tentatively, D is TRBD1 (5 bases). Germline V gene lookup returns CDR1 MGHDK and CDR2 SYGVNS. This CDR3 is 15 amino acids long. V was pared by 4 bases and J by 0 bases, with 10 bases between. The CDR3 DNA reads TGTGCCAGCAGTGCCACAGGCTACTCTGGAAACACCATATATTTT. This gives the protein CASSATGYSGNTIYF.

Concerning this clone: The sample holds other DNA sequences that translate to the same CDR3. The V and J genes are TRBV28 and TRBJ2-7; TRBD1 is a possible D gene (6 bases). CDR1 MDHEN and CDR2 SYDVKM come from the germline V gene. This CDR3 has 17 residues. Trimming pared 4 bases from V and 3 bases from J, leaving 22 bases between. CDR3 protein: CASSSPLGQGLSYEQYF. CDR3 DNA sequence: TGTGCCAGCAGTTCCCCCTTGGGGCAGGGGCTTAGCTACGAGCAGTACTTC.

The chain recombines TRBV6-5 with TRBJ2-3; D may be TRBD1 (5 bases). CDR1 and CDR2 from the germline V gene are MNHEY and SVGAGI. V was cut by 6 bases and J by 4 bases, with 11 bases left in between. This CDR3 region has 13 residues. This CDR3 reads CASSRAEADTQYF. In DNA, the CDR3 is TGTGCCAGCAGCAGGGCTGAGGCAGATACGCAGTATTTT.

This chain links TRBV20-1 with TRBJ2-5; TRBD1 is a possible D gene (6 bases). Trimming pared 3 bases from V and 5 bases from J, leaving 16 bases between. Germline CDR1 is DFQATT and CDR2 is SNEGSKA (reference sequence). CDR3 length: 14 residues. The CDR3 loop reads CSASRAGAIETQYF. CDR3 sequence (DNA): TGCAGTGCTAGTCGTGCAGGGGCTATTGAGACCCAGTACTTC.

The chain links TRBV24-1 to TRBJ2-7; 9 bases match TRBD1. CDR1 and CDR2 (germline): KGHDR, SFDVKD. After removal of 2 bases from V and 4 bases from J, the junction contained 11 bases not matched to a gene. This CDR3 is 17 amino acids long. The CDR3 reads CATSDSPGTGREYEQYF. Here the CDR3 DNA reads TGTGCCACCAGTGATTCACCAGGGACAGGGAGGGAGTACGAGCAGTACTTC.